These T cell receptor beta chains were read from a single sample in a study of blood T cell repertoires in COVID-19. Some clones are missing from TCRdb's copy, which holds only in-frame ones; the method was immunoSEQ multiplex PCR. The sample contains around 620,000 clones, just under 90% of which appear only once. Sequencing was done on a sample of peripheral blood. Source of these receptors: a woman between 18 and 30 years old with acute or convalescent COVID-19. CDR3s leave out the opening cysteine and the closing phenylalanine or tryptophan.

v_call cdr3_aa
TRBV15 ATSRDRQSYGYT
TRBV6-7 ARGGTGVYEQY
TRBV4-3 ASSTRTQTYEQY
TRBV3-1/TRBV3-2 ASSQEPGRNEQF
TRBV4-2 ASSQDRTGGANEQF
TRBV3-1/TRBV3-2 ASSLTTSGDYEQY
TRBV3-1/TRBV3-2 ASSPMRQGGYGYT
TRBV7-9 ASTLSSGTAYGYT
TRBV4-3 ASSQGARGKQY
TRBV6-4 ASSESGRGYT
TRBV4-3 ASSQGWWAEGAGEKLF
TRBV6-2/TRBV6-3 ASSYGTSGTSYEQY
TRBV11-2 ASSLGQVSYEQY
TRBV7-8 ASSSDRVGNQPQH
TRBV6-2/TRBV6-3 ASSYPGLAVSYEQY
TRBV3-1/TRBV3-2 ASSQDLDQPQH
TRBV18 ASSKRQGESTDTQY
TRBV3-1/TRBV3-2 ASSPGGPLGYT
TRBV10-3 AISLSGDGITSSYNSPLH
TRBV21-1 ASRLVGQGGETQY
TRBV7-2 ASSHESGAYEQY
TRBV5-6 ASSLVPGGEQF
TRBV7-9 ASSLQYLGQIIPNYGYT
TRBV30 AWSERIGMTQH
TRBV27 ASSLNRADGYT